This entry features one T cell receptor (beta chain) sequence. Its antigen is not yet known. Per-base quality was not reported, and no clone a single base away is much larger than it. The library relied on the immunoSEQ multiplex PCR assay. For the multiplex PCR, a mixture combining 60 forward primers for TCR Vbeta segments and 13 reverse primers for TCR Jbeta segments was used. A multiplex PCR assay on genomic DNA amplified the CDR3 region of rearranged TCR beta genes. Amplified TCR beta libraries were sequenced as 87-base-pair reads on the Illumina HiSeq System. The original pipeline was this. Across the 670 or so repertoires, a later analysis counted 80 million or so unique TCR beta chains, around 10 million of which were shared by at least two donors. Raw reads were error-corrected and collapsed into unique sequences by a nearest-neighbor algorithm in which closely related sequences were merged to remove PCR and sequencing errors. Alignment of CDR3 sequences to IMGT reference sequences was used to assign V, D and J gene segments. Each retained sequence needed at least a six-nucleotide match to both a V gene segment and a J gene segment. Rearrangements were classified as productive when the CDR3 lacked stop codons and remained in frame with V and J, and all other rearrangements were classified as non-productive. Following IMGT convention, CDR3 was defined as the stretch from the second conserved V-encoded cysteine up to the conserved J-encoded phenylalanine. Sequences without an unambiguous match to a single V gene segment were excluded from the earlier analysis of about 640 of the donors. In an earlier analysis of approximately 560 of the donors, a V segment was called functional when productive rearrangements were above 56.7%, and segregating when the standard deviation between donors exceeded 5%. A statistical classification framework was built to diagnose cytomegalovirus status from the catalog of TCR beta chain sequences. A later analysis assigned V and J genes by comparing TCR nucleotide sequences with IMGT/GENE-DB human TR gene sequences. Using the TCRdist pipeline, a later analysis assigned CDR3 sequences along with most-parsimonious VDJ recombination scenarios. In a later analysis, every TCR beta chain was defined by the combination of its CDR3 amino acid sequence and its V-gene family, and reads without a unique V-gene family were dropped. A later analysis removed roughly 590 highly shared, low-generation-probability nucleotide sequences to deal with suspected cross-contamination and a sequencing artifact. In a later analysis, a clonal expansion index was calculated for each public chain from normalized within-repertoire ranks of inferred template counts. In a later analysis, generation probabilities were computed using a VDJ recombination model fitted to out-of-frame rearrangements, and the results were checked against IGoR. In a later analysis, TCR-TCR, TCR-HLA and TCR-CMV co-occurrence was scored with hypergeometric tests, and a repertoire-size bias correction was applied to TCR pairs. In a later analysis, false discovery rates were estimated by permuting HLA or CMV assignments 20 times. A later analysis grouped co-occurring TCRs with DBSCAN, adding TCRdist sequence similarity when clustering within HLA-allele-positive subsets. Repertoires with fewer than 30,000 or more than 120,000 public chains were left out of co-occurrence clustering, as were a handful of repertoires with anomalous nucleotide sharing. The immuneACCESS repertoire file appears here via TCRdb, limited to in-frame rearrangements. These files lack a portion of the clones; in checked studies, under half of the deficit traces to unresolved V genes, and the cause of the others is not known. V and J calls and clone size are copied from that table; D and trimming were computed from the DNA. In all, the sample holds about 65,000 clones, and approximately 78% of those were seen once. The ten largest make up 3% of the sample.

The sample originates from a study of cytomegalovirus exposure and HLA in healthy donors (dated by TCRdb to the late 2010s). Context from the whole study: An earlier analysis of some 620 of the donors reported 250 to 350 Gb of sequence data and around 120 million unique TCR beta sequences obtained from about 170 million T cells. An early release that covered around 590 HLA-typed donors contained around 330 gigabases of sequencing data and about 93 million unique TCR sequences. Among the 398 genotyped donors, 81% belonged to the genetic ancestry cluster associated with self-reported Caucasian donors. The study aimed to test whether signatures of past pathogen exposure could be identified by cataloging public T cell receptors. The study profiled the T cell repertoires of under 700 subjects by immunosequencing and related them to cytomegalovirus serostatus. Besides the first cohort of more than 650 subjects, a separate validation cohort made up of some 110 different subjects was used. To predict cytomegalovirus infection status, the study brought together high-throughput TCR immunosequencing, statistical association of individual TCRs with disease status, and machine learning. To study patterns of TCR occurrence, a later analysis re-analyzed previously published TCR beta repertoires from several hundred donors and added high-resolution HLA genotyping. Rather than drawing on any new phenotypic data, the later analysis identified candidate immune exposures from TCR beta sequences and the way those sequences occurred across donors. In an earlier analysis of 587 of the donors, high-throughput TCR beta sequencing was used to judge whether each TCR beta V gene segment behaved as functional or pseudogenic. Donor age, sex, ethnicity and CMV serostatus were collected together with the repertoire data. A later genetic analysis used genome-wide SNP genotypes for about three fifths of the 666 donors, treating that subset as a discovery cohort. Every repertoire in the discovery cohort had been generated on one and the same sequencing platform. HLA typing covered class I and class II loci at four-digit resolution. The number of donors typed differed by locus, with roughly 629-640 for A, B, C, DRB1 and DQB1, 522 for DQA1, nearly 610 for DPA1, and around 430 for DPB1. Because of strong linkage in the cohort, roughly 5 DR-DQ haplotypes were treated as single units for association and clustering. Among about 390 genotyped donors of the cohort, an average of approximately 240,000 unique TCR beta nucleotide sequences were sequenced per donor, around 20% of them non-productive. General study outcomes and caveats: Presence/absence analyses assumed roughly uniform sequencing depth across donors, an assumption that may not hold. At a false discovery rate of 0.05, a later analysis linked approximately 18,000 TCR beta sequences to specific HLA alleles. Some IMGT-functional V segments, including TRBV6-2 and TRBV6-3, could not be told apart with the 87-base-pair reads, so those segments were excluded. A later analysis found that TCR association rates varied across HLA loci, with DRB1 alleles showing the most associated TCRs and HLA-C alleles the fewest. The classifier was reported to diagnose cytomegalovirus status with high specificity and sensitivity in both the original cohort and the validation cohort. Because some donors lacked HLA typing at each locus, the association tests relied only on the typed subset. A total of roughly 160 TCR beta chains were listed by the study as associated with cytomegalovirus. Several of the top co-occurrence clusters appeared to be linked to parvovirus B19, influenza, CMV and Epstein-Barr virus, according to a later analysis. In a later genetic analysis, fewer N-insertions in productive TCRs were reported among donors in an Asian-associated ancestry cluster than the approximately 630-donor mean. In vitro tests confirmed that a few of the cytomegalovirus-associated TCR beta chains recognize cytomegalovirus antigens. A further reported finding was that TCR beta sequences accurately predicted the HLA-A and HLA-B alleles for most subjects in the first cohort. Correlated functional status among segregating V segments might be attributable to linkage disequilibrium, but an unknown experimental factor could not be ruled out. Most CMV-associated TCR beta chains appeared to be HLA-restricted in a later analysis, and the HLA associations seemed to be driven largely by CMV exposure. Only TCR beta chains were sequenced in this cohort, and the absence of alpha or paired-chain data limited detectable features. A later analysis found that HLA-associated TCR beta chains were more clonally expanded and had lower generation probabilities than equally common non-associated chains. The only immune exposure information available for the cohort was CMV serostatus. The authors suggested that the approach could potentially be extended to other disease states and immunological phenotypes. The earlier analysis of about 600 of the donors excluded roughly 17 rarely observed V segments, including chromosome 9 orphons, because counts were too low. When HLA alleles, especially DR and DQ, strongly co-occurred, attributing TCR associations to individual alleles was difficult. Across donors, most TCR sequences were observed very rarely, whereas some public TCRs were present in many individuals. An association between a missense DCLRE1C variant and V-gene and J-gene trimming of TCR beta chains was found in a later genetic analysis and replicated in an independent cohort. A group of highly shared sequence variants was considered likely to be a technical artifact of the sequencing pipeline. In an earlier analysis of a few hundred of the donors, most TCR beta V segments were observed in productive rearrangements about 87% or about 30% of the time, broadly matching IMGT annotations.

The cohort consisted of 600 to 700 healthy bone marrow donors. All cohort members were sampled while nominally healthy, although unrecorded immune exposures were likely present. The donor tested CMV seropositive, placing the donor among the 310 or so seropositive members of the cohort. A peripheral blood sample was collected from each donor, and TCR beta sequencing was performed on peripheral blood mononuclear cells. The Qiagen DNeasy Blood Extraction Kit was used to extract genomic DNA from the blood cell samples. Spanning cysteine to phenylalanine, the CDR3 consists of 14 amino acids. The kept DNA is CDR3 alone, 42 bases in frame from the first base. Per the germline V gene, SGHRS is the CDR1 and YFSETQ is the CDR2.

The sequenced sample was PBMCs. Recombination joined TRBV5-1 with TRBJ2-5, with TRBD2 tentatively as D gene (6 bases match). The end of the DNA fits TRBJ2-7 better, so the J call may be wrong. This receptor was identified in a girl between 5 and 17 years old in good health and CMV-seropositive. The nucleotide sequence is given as TGCGCCAGCAGCTTGGGCGGGATAACCGACGAGCAGTACTTC. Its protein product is CASSLGGITDEQYF.